The 30 T cell receptor beta chains reported below all come from one sample, sequenced in a study of control samples from healthy donors and cancer patients. Method: immunoSEQ multiplex PCR; TCRdb's copy keeps in-frame clones and lacks some. In the table there are some 100,000 clones, more than 85% of which are singletons. Sequenced input: blood. These receptors all stem from a woman aged 50 to 60 in good health.

The chain joins TRBV5-4 to TRBJ1-1, with 10 positions matching TRBD1. V was clipped by 3 bases and J by 3 bases; unmatched bases: 2. The CDR3 totals 14 residues. From germline, CDR1 is SGHNT and CDR2 YYREEE (reference sequence). The CDR3 spells CASSSTGGDTEAFF. The DNA of the CDR3 is TGTGCCAGCAGCTCGACAGGGGGCGACACTGAAGCTTTCTTT.

This chain joins TRBV6-2 or TRBV6-3 and TRBJ2-1; 11 nucleotides match TRBD2. J gave up 5 bases and V 4 bases, and 4 bases lay outside the gene matches. CDR1 is MNHEY, CDR2 SVGEGT, per germline. The CDR3 sequence is 15 residues long. CDR3 sequence (DNA): TGTGCCAGCAGTTTCGGGACTAGCGGCCACAATGAGCAGTTCTTC. This translates into CASSFGTSGHNEQFF.

The chain's CDR3 is CALRGRKGYTF. CDR3 nucleotides: TGTGCTTTGAGGGGGCGCAAAGGCTACACCTTC. The chain joins TRBV28 to TRBJ1-2; 7 bases are a match to TRBD1. The CDR3 sequence is 11 residues long. Germline V gene sequence: CDR1 MDHEN, CDR2 SYDVKM.

This sequence joins TRBV6-5 and TRBJ2-3, with a tentative D call TRBD1 (6 bases). The CDR3 extends over 12 amino acids. Germline CDR1 is MNHEY and CDR2 is SVGAGI. Deletions cut 7 bases from V and 4 bases from J, with 9 bases between. Written as DNA, the CDR3 is TGTGCCAGCACGCAGGGGTCAGATACGCAGTATTTT. Encoded protein: CASTQGSDTQYF.

The chain combines TRBV5-4 with TRBJ2-1; D might be TRBD1 (6 bases). V shed 3 bases and J shed 2 bases, with 15 bases lying between them. Germline V gene sequence: CDR1 SGHNT, CDR2 YYREEE (reference sequence). The CDR3 sequence is 16 residues long. CDR3 DNA sequence: TGTGCCAGCAGCTGGGTCCAACAGGGTCCCTACAATGAGCAGTTCTTC. Its translation: CASSWVQQGPYNEQFF.

This rearrangement joins TRBV11-2 to TRBJ2-2; D unresolved. The CDR3 extends over 14 amino acids. Trimming pared 6 bases from V and 0 bases from J, leaving 8 bases between. Germline CDR1 reads SGHAT; CDR2 reads FQNNGV. DNA of the CDR3: TGTGCCAGCAGTTCACATGCGAACACCGGGGAGCTGTTTTTT. Protein product: CASSSHANTGELFF.

This clone was counted between two and nine times. The V and J genes are TRBV29-1 and TRBJ2-1, with TRBD1 matching over 10 bases. V was pared by 6 bases and J by 9 bases, with 8 bases of the junction left unmatched. In germline, CDR1 is SQVTM, CDR2 ANQGSEA. The length of the CDR3 is 13 residues. Here the CDR3 reads CSVDRTGGFEQFF. The CDR3 DNA follows: TGCAGCGTGGATAGGACAGGGGGGTTTGAGCAGTTCTTC.

The chain joins TRBV5-1 to TRBJ1-2; TRBD1 matches 7 bases. The CDR3 consists of 15 residues. The germline CDR1 and CDR2 sequences are SGHRS and YFSETQ. Unmatched junction bases numbered 11, after V lost 5 bases and J lost 4 bases. CDR3 coding DNA: TGCGCCAGCAGACTATCAACAGGGGAAGTCTATGGCTACACCTTC. Encoded protein: CASRLSTGEVYGYTF.

DNA of the CDR3: TGCAGCGTCCGGGGTGCGGGGGTAGAACAGCCCCAGCATTTT. This translates into CSVRGAGVEQPQHF. The chain combines TRBV29-1 with TRBJ1-5, with D possibly TRBD1 on 5 matching bases. The V gene lost 6 bases and the J gene lost 7 bases, with 19 bases spanning the gap. In germline, CDR1 is SQVTM, CDR2 ANQGSEA. This CDR3 spans 14 amino acids.

This chain joins TRBV28 and TRBJ1-2, with D uncertain. CDR3 length equals 15 residues. V lost 5 bases and J 0 bases, leaving 13 bases between the germline ends. Per germline, CDR1 MDHEN and CDR2 SYDVKM. Here the CDR3 DNA reads TGTGCCAGCAGTCGACTGACTTTGTCTAACTATGGCTACACCTTC. Protein sequence: CASSRLTLSNYGYTF.

The chain joins TRBV6-5 to TRBJ2-3; 10 bases agree with TRBD2. This CDR3 has 15 amino acids. Germline assignment: CDR1 MNHEY and CDR2 SVGAGI. V was pared by 7 bases and J by 4 bases, with 8 bases of the junction left unmatched. This CDR3 is CASTQTSGFPDTQYF. In DNA, the CDR3 is TGTGCCAGCACCCAGACTAGCGGGTTCCCAGATACGCAGTATTTT.

J is TRBJ1-4 and V is TRBV2; D is undetermined. Trimming took 7 bases from V and 0 from J, leaving 12 bases between them. The CDR3 contains 15 residues. From germline, CDR1 is SNHLY and CDR2 FYNNEI. The CDR3: CASTRRGATNEKLFF. DNA of the CDR3: TGTGCCAGCACCCGTCGGGGTGCAACTAATGAAAAACTGTTTTTT.

The chain couples TRBV28 to TRBJ2-3; no clear D. The CDR3 is made up of 14 amino acids. The ends were cut back, 3 bases at V and 5 bases at J, with 12 bases in the middle. CDR1 is MDHEN and CDR2 is SYDVKM in the germline V gene. The CDR3 region is CASSLGATLDTQYF. The CDR3 DNA reads TGTGCCAGCAGTTTGGGTGCGACTCTAGATACGCAGTATTTT.

The rearrangement uses TRBV9 and TRBJ2-5; 8 nucleotides align to TRBD2. Germline V gene data show CDR1 as SGDLS and CDR2 as YYNGEE. The CDR3 is 14 residues long. The ends lost 0 bases at V and 3 bases at J; junction bases unmatched: 1. DNA of the CDR3: TGTGCCAGCAGCGTAGGCGGGGGGAAAGAGACCCAGTACTTC. Protein: CASSVGGGKETQYF.

This sequence joins TRBV2 and TRBJ2-2; 8 bases are shared with TRBD1. The length of the CDR3 is 15 residues. V lost 5 bases, J lost 1 base, and 3 bases stayed unmatched. Germline values: CDR1 SNHLY, CDR2 FYNNEI. CDR3 amino acids: CASSPDRVNTGELFF. The CDR3 coding sequence is TGTGCCAGCAGTCCGGACAGGGTGAACACCGGGGAGCTGTTTTTT.

V and J are TRBV5-4 and TRBJ1-1; the match to TRBD1 covers 7 bases. Germline V gives CDR1 SGHNT, CDR2 YYREEE (reference sequence). V was clipped by 5 bases and J by 6 bases; unmatched bases: 7. The CDR3 covers 13 residues. The DNA of the CDR3 is TGTGCCAGCAGTATCGGACAGGTCCCTGAAGCTTTCTTT. It is translated as CASSIGQVPEAFF.

The chain joins TRBV6-2 or TRBV6-3 to TRBJ1-2; 7 bases match TRBD1. This CDR3 spans 15 amino acids. Germline V lookup: CDR1 MNHEY, CDR2 SVGEGT. Trimming took 6 bases from V and 5 from J; bases not matched to a gene: 12. The DNA of the CDR3 is TGTGCCAGCAGCCCAGGGGGGGGCCGGCGGTATGGCTACACCTTC. It yields the protein CASSPGGGRRYGYTF.

A single count supports this clone. This rearrangement joins TRBV4-1 to TRBJ1-2; 12 bases align to TRBD1. V shed 1 base, J shed 8 bases, and the junction held 8 bases outside the gene matches. The V gene's germline CDR1 is MGHRA and CDR2 YSYEKL. CDR3 length: 16 amino acids. The CDR3 nucleotides are TGCGCCAGCAGCCAAGTGTTTCGGGACAGGGGGCTCGGCTACACCTTC. It translates to CASSQVFRDRGLGYTF.

Note on this clone: At the DNA level, this CDR3 is encoded by other sequences in the same sample as well. The genes are TRBV28 and TRBJ1-5, with 8 bases fitting TRBD1. Germline V lookup: CDR1 MDHEN, CDR2 SYDVKM. This CDR3 comprises 15 residues. The trim removed 5 bases at V and 1 base at J, leaving 4 bases unmatched. CDR3 nucleotide sequence: TGTGCCAGCAGTCGCCAGGGGGCGAGCAATCAGCCCCAGCATTTT. It specifies CASSRQGASNQPQHF.

This sequence joins TRBV5-1 and TRBJ2-5; D is unresolved. The germline V gene encodes CDR1 SGHRS and CDR2 YFSETQ. V lost 0 bases to trimming and J lost 7 bases, with 16 bases between them. The CDR3 spans 15 residues. CDR3 DNA: TGCGCCAGCAGCTTGGAGGCATCTTCCGCAGGGACCCAGTACTTC. It codes for CASSLEASSAGTQYF.

The chain employs TRBV19 and TRBJ1-5; D uncertain. Germline-derived CDR1 and CDR2 are LNHDA and SQIVND (reference sequence). CDR3 length: 13 amino acids. Deletions cut 3 bases from V and 7 bases from J, with 10 bases between. In nucleotides, the CDR3 is TGTGCCAGTAGTATTAAAAGAGAACAGCCCCAGCATTTT. Translating it yields CASSIKREQPQHF.

The V call is TRBV5-1, the J call TRBJ1-2, with D possibly matching TRBD1 (5 bases). Germline loops: CDR1 SGHRS, CDR2 YFSETQ. The CDR3 is 12 amino acids. V was shortened by 8 bases and J by 4 bases, with 12 bases between the two germline ends. The CDR3 bases are TGCGCCAGTAGACAGACCGCCTATGGCTACACCTTC. The encoded protein is CASRQTAYGYTF.

The V call is TRBV15, the J call TRBJ2-7; D ambiguous. The CDR3 consists of 14 residues. Germline-derived CDR1 and CDR2 are LNHNV and YYDKDF (reference sequence). Between the trimmed V and J ends, which lost 0 bases and 3 bases, there was a span of 9 bases. The CDR3 region is CATSREWSSYEQYF. The CDR3 nucleotides read TGTGCCACCAGCAGAGAGTGGTCGAGCTACGAGCAGTACTTC.

This chain joins TRBV5-1 and TRBJ2-1; 8 nucleotides agree with TRBD1. Per the germline V gene, CDR1 is SGHRS and CDR2 is YFSETQ. The ends lost 3 bases at V and 8 bases at J; junction bases unmatched: 13. The length of the CDR3 is 16 residues. The CDR3 sequence is CASSSAQGTGSYEQFF. In nucleotides, the CDR3 is TGCGCCAGCAGCTCTGCTCAAGGGACAGGTAGCTATGAGCAGTTCTTC.

The V gene is TRBV6-2 or TRBV6-3, the J gene TRBJ1-3; 7 bases map to TRBD1. The V gene end was trimmed by 6 bases and the J gene end by 2 bases; junction bases not matched to a gene: 7. CDR3 length: 15 amino acids. Germline V gene lookup returns CDR1 MNHEY and CDR2 SVGEGT. DNA for the CDR3: TGTGCCAGCAGCTTGGGACAGCAAACTGGAAACACCATATATTTT. It encodes CASSLGQQTGNTIYF.

The V gene is TRBV28, the J gene TRBJ2-7; 11 bases map to TRBD2. V dropped 8 bases and J dropped 8; count of bases not matched to a gene: 23. CDR1 is MDHEN, CDR2 SYDVKM, per germline. The CDR3 has 18 residues. CDR3 in DNA: TGTGCCAGCTTTGGGACACCTGGGGGCCTAGCGGGAGGTAAGAAGCAGTACTTC. Protein product: CASFGTPGGLAGGKKQYF.

This clone was recorded once. V is TRBV5-1 and J is TRBJ1-1, with a weak D call TRBD1 (5 bases). CDR3 length: 16 amino acids. V was trimmed by 0 bases and J by 0 bases, leaving 12 bases between them. CDR1 is SGHRS and CDR2 is YFSETQ in the germline V gene. CDR3 sequence: CASSLGGGDLNTEAFF. DNA of the CDR3: TGCGCCAGCAGCTTGGGCGGGGGAGACTTGAACACTGAAGCTTTCTTT.

The rearrangement uses TRBV10-3 and TRBJ2-7; TRBD1 matches at 7 bases. J gave up 5 bases and V 10 bases, and 8 bases lay outside the gene matches. The CDR3 is 12 amino acids. Germline CDR1 is ENHRY and CDR2 is SYGVKD. The CDR3 region is CATTTQGNEQYF. CDR3 sequence (DNA): TGTGCCACAACGACACAGGGGAACGAGCAGTACTTC.

This clone was counted a few times. V and J are TRBV5-4 and TRBJ2-2, with 8 bases that match TRBD1. V lost 4 bases to trimming and J lost 0 bases; unmatched junction nucleotides: 5. Germline lookup yields CDR1 SGHNT and CDR2 YYREEE (reference sequence). This CDR3 has 16 amino acids. In nucleotides, the CDR3 is TGTGCCAGCAGCCCAAACAGGGGGTCGAACACCGGGGAGCTGTTTTTT. This translates into CASSPNRGSNTGELFF. Full variable domain (rest looked up from reference TRBV5-4 and TRBJ2-2): ETGVTQSPTHLIKTRGQQVTLRCSSQSGHNTVSWYQQALGQGPQFIFQYYREEENGRGNFPPRFSGLQFPNYSSELNVNALELDDSALYLCASSPNRGSNTGELFFGEGSRLTVL.

This clone appeared once. V usage is TRBV19 and J usage is TRBJ1-5; maybe TRBD1 (6 bases). The V gene's germline CDR1 is LNHDA and CDR2 SQIVND (reference sequence). This CDR3 spans 16 amino acids. Trimming removed 1 base at V and 1 base at J, with 11 bases between. The CDR3 DNA follows: TGTGCCAGTAGTATAGGGGGGCCGGGGAGCAATCAGCCCCAGCATTTT. Protein sequence: CASSIGGPGSNQPQHF.